This T cell receptor (beta chain) was retrieved from a study of blood T cell repertoires in COVID-19. Study-level background: The samples span acute and convalescent COVID-19 from the United States, Italy and Spain. PBMCs, B-cell-depleted T cells, or T cells were the source of the cDNA or gDNA that made up the material.

Original methodology: Reference gene primers were amplified, and this amplification served to estimate nucleated cell counts. Here immunoSEQ multiplex PCR was the method, and the copy in TCRdb shows in-frame clones only, minus some. For V, J and clone size, that table is used; D and trimming come from the DNA. The data contain 270,000 or so clones, 90% of them singletons. Germline V CDR1 and CDR2: LNHDA, SQIVND (reference sequence). The CDR3 length is 15 residues. Trimming took off 3 bases at V and 3 bases at J, with 12 bases between the two ends. The rearrangement joins TRBV19 to TRBJ1-5; a weak D match, TRBD1 (5 bases). This clonotype was obtained from a woman aged 60-70 years with COVID-19, enrolled during active disease. The material sequenced was peripheral blood. The CDR3 coding sequence is TGTGCCAGTAGTATGGGCGCACAGGTCAATCAGCCCCAGCATTTT. As protein: CASSMGAQVNQPQHF.